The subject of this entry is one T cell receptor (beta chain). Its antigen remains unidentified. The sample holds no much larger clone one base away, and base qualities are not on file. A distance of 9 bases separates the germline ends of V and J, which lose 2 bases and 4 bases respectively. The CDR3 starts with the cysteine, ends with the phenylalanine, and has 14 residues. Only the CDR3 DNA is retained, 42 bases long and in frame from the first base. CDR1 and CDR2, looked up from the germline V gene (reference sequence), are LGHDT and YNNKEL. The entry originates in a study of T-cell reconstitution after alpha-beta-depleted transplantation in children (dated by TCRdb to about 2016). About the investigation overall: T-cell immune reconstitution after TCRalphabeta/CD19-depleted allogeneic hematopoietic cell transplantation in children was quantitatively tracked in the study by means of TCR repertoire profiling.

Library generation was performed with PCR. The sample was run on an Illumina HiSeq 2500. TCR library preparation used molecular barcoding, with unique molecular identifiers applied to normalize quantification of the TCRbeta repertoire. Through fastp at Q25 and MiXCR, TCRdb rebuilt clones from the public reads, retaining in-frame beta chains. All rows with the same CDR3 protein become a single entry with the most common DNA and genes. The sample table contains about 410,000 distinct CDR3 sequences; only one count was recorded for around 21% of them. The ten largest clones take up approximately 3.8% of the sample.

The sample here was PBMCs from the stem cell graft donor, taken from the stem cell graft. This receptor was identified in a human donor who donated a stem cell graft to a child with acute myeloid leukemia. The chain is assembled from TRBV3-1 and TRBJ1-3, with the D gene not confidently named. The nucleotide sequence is TGTGCCAGCAGCCAAAAATACGGAGGAAACACCATATATTTT. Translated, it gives CASSQKYGGNTIYF.